The 4 T cell receptor beta chains reported below all come from one sample, sequenced in a study of CD8 T cells in ankylosing spondylitis. One entry per CDR3 protein, called by TCRdb with MiXCR from the 5' RACE reads. The sample lists a few hundred thousand distinct CDR3 sequences, roughly a quarter occurring once. Sequencing used blood, either unsorted or a sorted T cell fraction (not recorded which). These receptors were collected from a male donor with ankylosing spondylitis or in good health (not recorded which).

CDR3 loop: CASSDPGHDIRGTF. The CDR3 DNA is TGTGCCAGCAGTGATCCGGGACACGACATAAGAGGGACCTTC. The chain recombines TRBV5-5 with TRBJ1-2; TRBD1 might be the D (6 bases). With 5 bases removed from V and 14 bases from J, the gap between germline ends came to 25 bases. The CDR3 runs to 14 residues. CDR1 and CDR2 (germline): SGHKS, YYEKEE (reference sequence).

V is TRBV6-1 and J is TRBJ1-1; no firm D call. CDR1 is MNHNS and CDR2 is SASEGT in the germline V gene. The CDR3 contains 15 residues. V was shortened by 9 bases and J by 3 bases, with 20 bases between the two germline ends. The CDR3 DNA sequence: TGTGCCAGTCCCGACGGGGAGCCCGGGGACACTGAAGCTTTCTTT. Translated: CASPDGEPGDTEAFF.

This clonotype has only a few counts. The chain recombines TRBV9 with TRBJ2-1, with D possibly TRBD2 on 5 matching bases. The germline CDR1 and CDR2 sequences are SGDLS and YYNGEE. CDR3 length: 14 residues. V shed 0 bases and J shed 8 bases, with 12 bases lying between them. The CDR3 nucleotides are TGTGCCAGCAGCGTAGGGCTAGCCGGGGATGAGCAGTTCTTC. This encodes CASSVGLAGDEQFF.

This clonotype has a count of ten or more. The chain combines TRBV4-1 with TRBJ2-5; tentatively, D is TRBD2 (6 bases). Germline V gives CDR1 MGHRA, CDR2 YSYEKL. This CDR3 has 16 residues. The ends were cut back, 4 bases at V and 5 bases at J, with 20 bases in the middle. The CDR3 loop is CASSPALRAGKETQYF. CDR3 coding DNA: TGCGCCAGCAGCCCGGCCTTACGGGCGGGGAAGGAGACCCAGTACTTC.